A selection of T cell receptor beta chains follows, all from one sample in a study of response to subunit inactivated influenza vaccine. TCRdb ran MiXCR on the RT-PCR reads and lists one entry per CDR3 protein. The table includes 650,000 to 800,000 distinct CDR3 sequences, around 20% detected once. This specimen consisted of PBMCs from blood, obtained roughly 5 days after vaccination. Source of these receptors: a man between 45 and 60 years old who received an inactivated influenza vaccine. Both conserved end residues are part of each CDR3. A D gene is named only where the DNA matches it firmly. Clone size is given for some rows only: seen once, a few or many times, or a class if the clone is expanded.

D: .
J: TRBJ2-1
V: TRBV29-1
size: many
CDR3: CSVGEGSNEQFF
DNA: TGCAGCGTTGGAGAAGGGAGCAATGAGCAGTTCTTC

D: TRBD1
J: TRBJ1-5
V: TRBV20-1
size: .
CDR3: CSARTTGNSKQPQHF
DNA: TGCAGTGCGCGGACGACAGGGAATAGCAAACAGCCCCAGCATTTT

D: TRBD2
J: TRBJ2-1
V: TRBV5-1
size: .
CDR3: CASSLVAGGTYEQFF
DNA: TGCGCCAGCAGCTTGGTGGCGGGAGGGACATATGAGCAGTTCTTC

D: .
J: TRBJ2-2
V: TRBV7-2
size: many
CDR3: CASSLVPPTTLTGELFF
DNA: TGTGCCAGCAGCTTAGTGCCTCCGACGACCCTCACCGGGGAGCTGTTTTTT

D: .
J: TRBJ2-5
V: TRBV7-6
size: few
CDR3: CASSLEVHQETQYF
DNA: TGTGCCAGCAGCTTAGAGGTCCACCAAGAGACCCAGTACTTC

D: .
J: TRBJ1-2
V: TRBV28
size: .
CDR3: CASSPPRGRNYGYTF
DNA: TGTGCCAGCAGTCCCCCCCGGGGTAGGAACTATGGCTACACCTTC

D: TRBD2
J: TRBJ2-1
V: TRBV7-8
size: .
CDR3: CASSFLTSGRGDYNEQFF
DNA: TGTGCCAGCAGCTTCCTTACTAGCGGGAGGGGGGACTACAATGAGCAGTTCTTC

D: .
J: TRBJ2-1
V: TRBV12-3/TRBV12-4
size: few
CDR3: CASSLRDSEQFF
DNA: TGTGCCAGCAGTCTGAGGGACTCAGAGCAGTTCTTC

D: .
J: TRBJ2-2
V: TRBV12-3/TRBV12-4
size: .
CDR3: CASRSVQLPNGELFF
DNA: TGTGCCAGCAGATCAGTACAGCTCCCTAACGGGGAGCTGTTTTTT

D: .
J: TRBJ2-7
V: TRBV6-2/TRBV6-3
size: few
CDR3: CASSPPPASYSYEQYF
DNA: TGTGCCAGCAGTCCCCCCCCCGCCTCCTACTCCTACGAGCAGTACTTC

D: .
J: TRBJ1-2
V: TRBV9
size: .
CDR3: CASSWGITNYGYTF
DNA: TGTGCCAGCAGTTGGGGGATCACTAACTATGGCTACACCTTC

D: .
J: TRBJ2-3
V: TRBV4-1
size: .
CDR3: CASSQDTGDTQYF
DNA: TGCGCCAGCAGCCAAGATACCGGGGATACGCAGTATTTT

D: TRBD2
J: TRBJ2-7
V: TRBV7-6
size: many
CDR3: CASSLATGGGGEQYF
DNA: TGTGCCAGCAGCTTAGCAACGGGAGGGGGAGGAGAGCAGTACTTC

D: .
J: TRBJ1-1
V: TRBV6-5
size: many
CDR3: CASRHPNTEAFF
DNA: TGTGCCAGCAGGCATCCGAACACTGAAGCTTTCTTT

D: .
J: TRBJ2-1
V: TRBV9
size: few
CDR3: CASSVGTGRQFF
DNA: TGTGCCAGCAGCGTAGGGACCGGGCGGCAGTTCTTC

D: TRBD1
J: TRBJ2-7
V: TRBV9
size: .
CDR3: CASSAGTGKEQYF
DNA: TGTGCCAGCAGCGCCGGGACAGGGAAAGAGCAGTACTTC

D: .
J: TRBJ2-1
V: TRBV5-1
size: few
CDR3: CASSLRQSTNNEQFF
DNA: TGCGCCAGCAGCTTGAGGCAATCGACCAACAATGAGCAGTTCTTC

D: .
J: TRBJ1-4
V: TRBV3-1
size: .
CDR3: CASSHRQSGANEKLFF
DNA: TGTGCCAGCAGCCACAGACAGTCAGGGGCTAATGAAAAACTGTTTTTT

D: .
J: TRBJ2-3
V: TRBV4-3
size: few
CDR3: CASSQDGASEQYF
DNA: TGCGCCAGCAGCCAAGATGGGGCTAGCGAGCAGTATTTT

D: .
J: TRBJ2-1
V: TRBV20-1
size: few
CDR3: CSATPMSRTQREQFF
DNA: TGCAGTGCCACACCCATGTCTAGGACACAGAGAGAGCAGTTCTTC